This T cell receptor beta chain was sequenced in a study of blood T cell repertoires in COVID-19. Study overall: Samples came from the United States, Italy and Spain, spanning acute and convalescent COVID-19. From T cells, B-cell-depleted T cells, or PBMCs came the material, which was cDNA or gDNA.

As processed by the authors: Amplification of reference gene primers was used by the study to estimate nucleated cell counts. TCRdb keeps only in-frame clones here, not all; method: immunoSEQ multiplex PCR. The V and J calls and clone size come from that table; D and trimming were worked out from the DNA. This sample has over 200,000 clones; 85% to 90% occur once, and the top ten carry 5.5% to 7%. The CDR3 sequence is 17 residues long. Germline V gene sequence: CDR1 LNHDA, CDR2 SQIVND (reference sequence). V gave up 0 bases and J gave up 2 bases, with 16 bases separating them. The sequence was collected from a man older than 75 with acute or convalescent COVID-19. The sequencing input was peripheral blood. The gene calls are TRBV19 and TRBJ1-2, with D possibly TRBD1 on 6 matching bases. In DNA form, the CDR3 reads TGTGCCAGTAGTATAGACGGAAGGACTCAGGGGAACTATGGCTACACCTTC. Translated: CASSIDGRTQGNYGYTF.